This entry describes one T cell receptor beta chain. This clone's antigen is unknown. Base qualities are not at hand, and no much larger clone is one base apart. The immunoSEQ Assay, a bias-controlled multiplex PCR, was used to amplify TCRbeta CDR3 regions from genomic DNA. In the authors' own workflow: The number of nucleated cells in each sample was estimated by amplification of reference gene primers within the assay. To quantify the absolute abundance of each unique TCRbeta CDR3 rearrangement, sequence reads were collapsed and filtered. Productive Simpson clonality was computed per sample as the square root of Simpson's diversity index over productive rearrangements. TCRdb took over this immuneACCESS table, retaining in-frame rearrangements with V and J assigned. Such tables are incomplete; in checked studies, under half of the missing clones stem from an unresolved V gene, and the remainder is unexplained. V and J calls and clone size are copied from that table; D and trimming were computed from the DNA. A total of roughly 160,000 clones appear in this sample, roughly 91% of them only once. The ten top clones hold roughly 2% of the sample.

The data are from a study of blood T cell repertoires in COVID-19 (dated by TCRdb to about 2020). About the study as a whole: Samples covering the acute and convalescent phases of COVID-19 were provided by collaborators in the United States, Italy and Spain. The material from the prospective study consisted of cDNA or gDNA derived from T cells, B-cell-depleted T cells, or PBMCs. Subjects who had been exposed to COVID-19, were actively infected with it, or had recovered from it provided the deeply sampled blood TCRbeta repertoires that made up the dataset. A freely available public database, intended as a resource for researchers studying the immune response to SARS-CoV-2, is where the repertoires were released. Samples were obtained from the ongoing ImmuneRACE study (first 160 participants) and from roughly 1,300 subjects provided by 6 global collaborators. Nearly every sample came with metadata listing a de-identified subject ID, COVID-19 status, age in years and sex. Where available, HLA class I and class II types were taken from metadata supplied by the sample provider and were not determined by assay-based typing.

The trim is 5 bases for V and 3 bases for J, with a gap of 11 bases between the germline ends. From the germline V gene, CDR1 is SGHAT and CDR2 is FQNNGV. The cysteine opens and the phenylalanine closes a CDR3 of 14 amino acids. Solely the CDR3 DNA is kept, with 42 bases framed from the first base. Samples from volunteer blood donors who had recovered from COVID-19 were contributed by a second Seattle source. Whole blood was collected in K2EDTA tubes by collaborating institutions according to the institutions' own protocols. For TCRbeta analysis, collaborators shipped samples in one of three forms: frozen whole blood, isolated PBMCs, or DNA extracted from either of those sample types. Overall results and qualifications from the work: How much clinical and demographic metadata was included differed by source and by participant, and the metadata was provided uncurated.

The source material was peripheral blood. The chain employs TRBV11-2 and TRBJ2-4, and perhaps TRBD1 as D gene, on 6 matching bases. The receptor comes from a man between 45 and 60 years old who had recovered from COVID-19. In nucleotide form, the sequence is TGTGCCAGCAGCCCACAGGGATACAAAAACATTCAGTACTTC. Its product reads: CASSPQGYKNIQYF.